This paragraph reports one TCR beta chain. Its antigen is not known. V was pared by 5 bases and J by 5 bases, with 18 bases between. Germline loops: CDR1 SQVTM, CDR2 ANQGSEA. The CDR3 totals 14 residues. This sample is drawn from a study of a mutant IDH1 vaccine in newly diagnosed glioma. Some clones are missing from TCRdb's copy, which holds only in-frame ones; the method was immunoSEQ multiplex PCR. The sample lists around 30,000 clones, roughly 87% seen once, with 2% to 2.5% in the top ten. This sample's time point: week 47, end of study. Mutant IDH1 20-mer peptide, at 300 ug, made up each vaccine dose, with topical imiquimod.

The source of this sequence is a middle-aged man with glioma. V usage is TRBV29-1 and J usage is TRBJ1-1; D is undetermined. Sequencing used PBMCs, obtained from a glioma patient whose treatment included an IDH1 peptide vaccine. CDR3 sequence (DNA): TGCAGCGTTAGGGAGTGGGCGGAAGAGACTGAAGCTTTCTTT. This codes for CSVREWAEETEAFF.